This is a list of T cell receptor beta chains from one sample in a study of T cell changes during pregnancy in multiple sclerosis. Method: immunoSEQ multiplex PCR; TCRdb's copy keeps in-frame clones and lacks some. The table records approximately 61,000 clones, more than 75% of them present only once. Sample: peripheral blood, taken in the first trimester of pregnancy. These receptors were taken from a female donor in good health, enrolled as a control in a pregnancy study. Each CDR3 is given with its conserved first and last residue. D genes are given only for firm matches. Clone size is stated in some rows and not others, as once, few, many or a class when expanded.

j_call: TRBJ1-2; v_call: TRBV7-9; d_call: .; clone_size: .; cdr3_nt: TGTGCCAGCAGCTTCAGCCAACAGTCGTTTCATGGCTACACCTTC; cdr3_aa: CASSFSQQSFHGYTF
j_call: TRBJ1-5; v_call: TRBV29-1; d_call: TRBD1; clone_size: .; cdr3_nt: TGCAGCGTTGGGGACAGAGACTTTCAGCCCCAGCATTTT; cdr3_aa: CSVGDRDFQPQHF
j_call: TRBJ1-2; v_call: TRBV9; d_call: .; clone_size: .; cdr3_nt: TGTGCCAGCAGCGTAGCTTCCGGCTATGGCTACACCTTC; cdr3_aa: CASSVASGYGYTF
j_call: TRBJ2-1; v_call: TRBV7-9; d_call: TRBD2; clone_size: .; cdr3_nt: TGTGCCAGCAGCTTCGTCCGACTAGCGGGAGACAATGAGCAGTTCTTC; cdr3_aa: CASSFVRLAGDNEQFF
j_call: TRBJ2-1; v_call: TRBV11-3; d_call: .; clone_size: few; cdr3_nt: TGTGCCAGCAGCGCCCAGGGTTACAATGAGCAGTTCTTC; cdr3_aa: CASSAQGYNEQFF
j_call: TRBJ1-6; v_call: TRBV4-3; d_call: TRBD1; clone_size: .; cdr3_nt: TGCGCCAGCAGCCAGGACGTACCGGGACAGGGTGATTCACCCCTCCACTTT; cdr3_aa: CASSQDVPGQGDSPLHF
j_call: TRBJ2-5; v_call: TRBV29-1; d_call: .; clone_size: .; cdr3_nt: TGCAGCGTTGTAGGAGAGGCGAGGAGAGAGACCCAGTACTTC; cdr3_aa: CSVVGEARRETQYF
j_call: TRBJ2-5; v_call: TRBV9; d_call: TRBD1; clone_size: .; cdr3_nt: TGTGCCAGCAGCCCACGGACAGGGTCGATGGAGACCCAGTACTTC; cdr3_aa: CASSPRTGSMETQYF
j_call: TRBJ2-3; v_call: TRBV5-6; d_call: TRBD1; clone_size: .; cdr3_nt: TGTGCCAGCAGGGGACAGGGGGCTTCATTAGTCACAGATACGCAGTATTTT; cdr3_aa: CASRGQGASLVTDTQYF
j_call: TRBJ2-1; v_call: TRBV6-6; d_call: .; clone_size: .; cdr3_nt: TGTGCCAGCAGTTCTACGACGGCGGGTTCCTACAATGAGCAGTTCTTC; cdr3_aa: CASSSTTAGSYNEQFF